The clone carrying this T cell receptor (beta chain) has just one count. The sample is drawn from a study of blood T cell repertoires in COVID-19. Whole-study context: COVID-19 samples from acute and convalescent phases originated in the United States, Italy and Spain. The cDNA or gDNA used as material had been derived from T cells, B-cell-depleted T cells, or PBMCs.

How the authors handled the data: Reference gene primer amplification in the assay estimated nucleated cell counts. Here immunoSEQ multiplex PCR was the method, and the copy in TCRdb shows in-frame clones only, minus some. That table supplies the V and J calls and clone size; D and trimming were determined from the DNA. The sample holds 200,000 to 300,000 clones, about 85% seen once. V lost 4 bases and J 4 bases, leaving 20 bases between the germline ends. Germline CDR1 reads SGDLS; CDR2 reads YYNGEE. The CDR3 sequence is 16 residues long. The genes are TRBV9 and TRBJ1-2; tentatively, D is TRBD1 (6 bases). The sample taken for sequencing was peripheral blood. The source of this sequence is a man aged 18 to 35 with active or convalescent COVID-19. The CDR3 DNA reads TGTGCCAGCAGCCGCATTCAGGAGACAGGTCCCTATGGCTACACCTTC. It specifies CASSRIQETGPYGYTF. The whole variable domain, remainder taken from reference TRBV9 and TRBJ1-2, is DSGVTQTPKHLITATGQRVTLRCSPRSGDLSVYWYQQSLDQGLQFLIQYYNGEERAKGNILERFSAQQFPDLHSELNLSSLELGDSALYFCASSRIQETGPYGYTFGSGTRLTVV.